Listed below are T cell receptor beta chains from one sample, sequenced in a study of T cell responses to AZD1222 COVID-19 vaccine. Method: immunoSEQ multiplex PCR; TCRdb's copy keeps in-frame clones and lacks some. The table has some 73,000 clones, nearly 90% seen once. Sequencing used peripheral blood, obtained 28 days after the second AZD1222 dose. The receptors were sampled from an adult who received the AZD1222 COVID-19 vaccine. The CDR3 runs from the conserved cysteine through the conserved F or W. Each record gives: V gene, CDR3 length, clone size, J gene, D gene, CDR3 DNA, CDR3 protein. The D gene is left open where the match is weak. The size entry is marked missing in some rows and otherwise reads once, few, many or a size class.

v_gene: TRBV3-1/TRBV3-2; len: 14; abundance: few; j_gene: TRBJ2-2; d_gene: -; CDR3nt: TGTGCCAGCAGACCGGGACCATACACCGGGGAGCTGTTTTTT; CDR3aa: CASRPGPYTGELFF
v_gene: TRBV18; len: 18; abundance: -; j_gene: TRBJ2-1; d_gene: -; CDR3nt: TGTGCCAGCTCACCACTGGGTGGGGCCGGGACCCTTATTGTTGAGCAGTTCTTC; CDR3aa: CASSPLGGAGTLIVEQFF
v_gene: TRBV9; len: 16; abundance: -; j_gene: TRBJ1-5; d_gene: -; CDR3nt: TGTGCCAGCAGCGTAGGTGGGGGGAGCACGGATCAGCCCCAGCATTTT; CDR3aa: CASSVGGGSTDQPQHF
v_gene: TRBV2; len: 13; abundance: -; j_gene: TRBJ1-5; d_gene: -; CDR3nt: TGTGCCAGCAGTCCAGGGTTCTGGCAGCCCCAGCATTTT; CDR3aa: CASSPGFWQPQHF
v_gene: TRBV11-3; len: 14; abundance: -; j_gene: TRBJ2-5; d_gene: -; CDR3nt: TGTGCCAGCAGCCCCCAGGGGATCCAAGAGACCCAGTACTTC; CDR3aa: CASSPQGIQETQYF
v_gene: TRBV15; len: 12; abundance: -; j_gene: TRBJ2-4; d_gene: -; CDR3nt: TGTGCCACCGGGGGGGCCAAAAACATTCAGTACTTC; CDR3aa: CATGGAKNIQYF
v_gene: TRBV5-1; len: 13; abundance: once; j_gene: TRBJ2-3; d_gene: -; CDR3nt: TGCGCCAGCAGCTTGGGGGGAACAGATACGCAGTATTTT; CDR3aa: CASSLGGTDTQYF
v_gene: TRBV7-9; len: 15; abundance: -; j_gene: TRBJ1-3; d_gene: -; CDR3nt: TGTGCCAGCAGCCGGGGGCGAGGCTCTGGAAACACCATATATTTT; CDR3aa: CASSRGRGSGNTIYF
v_gene: TRBV6-1; len: 13; abundance: -; j_gene: TRBJ2-7; d_gene: -; CDR3nt: TGTGCCAGCAGTGACCCTCCCCCGGGGGAGCAGTACTTC; CDR3aa: CASSDPPPGEQYF
v_gene: TRBV15; len: 15; abundance: few; j_gene: TRBJ2-1; d_gene: -; CDR3nt: TGTGCCACCAGCAGAGATCTTGCGACCTACAATGAGCAGTTCTTC; CDR3aa: CATSRDLATYNEQFF
v_gene: TRBV24-1; len: 15; abundance: -; j_gene: TRBJ2-1; d_gene: TRBD2; CDR3nt: TGTGCCACCAGTGATTCGATGACTAGCCGGAATGAGCAGTTCTTC; CDR3aa: CATSDSMTSRNEQFF
v_gene: TRBV5-1; len: 15; abundance: -; j_gene: TRBJ2-2; d_gene: -; CDR3nt: TGCGCCAGCAGCTTGGCCGGGGTTAACACCGGGGAGCTGTTTTTT; CDR3aa: CASSLAGVNTGELFF
v_gene: TRBV5-4; len: 15; abundance: few; j_gene: TRBJ1-6; d_gene: -; CDR3nt: TGTGCCAGCAGACGGCTTGGGGGGCGGGATTCACCCCTCCACTTT; CDR3aa: CASRRLGGRDSPLHF
v_gene: TRBV3-1/TRBV3-2; len: 14; abundance: -; j_gene: TRBJ1-6; d_gene: -; CDR3nt: TGTGCCAGCAGGGCGGGCACCGCGGGTTCACCCCTCCACTTT; CDR3aa: CASRAGTAGSPLHF
v_gene: TRBV7-9; len: 13; abundance: -; j_gene: TRBJ1-1; d_gene: -; CDR3nt: TGTGCCACCGAGGAACGGCAGAACACTGAAGCTTTCTTT; CDR3aa: CATEERQNTEAFF
v_gene: TRBV3-1/TRBV3-2; len: 15; abundance: -; j_gene: TRBJ2-6; d_gene: -; CDR3nt: TGTGCCAGCAGCGGACCGGGTGCTGGGGCCAACGTCCTGACTTTC; CDR3aa: CASSGPGAGANVLTF
v_gene: TRBV7-9; len: 15; abundance: -; j_gene: TRBJ1-1; d_gene: TRBD1; CDR3nt: TGTGCCAGCAGCTATACCCCGACAGGGGGAACTGAAGCTTTCTTT; CDR3aa: CASSYTPTGGTEAFF
v_gene: TRBV6-6; len: 13; abundance: -; j_gene: TRBJ1-2; d_gene: TRBD1; CDR3nt: TGTGCCAGCAGTTGGGACAGCCCAGGGTTTTTAACCTTC; CDR3aa: CASSWDSPGFLTF
v_gene: TRBV7-8; len: 17; abundance: -; j_gene: TRBJ2-2; d_gene: TRBD1; CDR3nt: TGTGCCAGCAGCCTCCGAAGGACAGGGGGAGGTTCCGGGGAGCTGTTTTTT; CDR3aa: CASSLRRTGGGSGELFF
v_gene: TRBV4-1; len: 12; abundance: once; j_gene: TRBJ2-3; d_gene: -; CDR3nt: TGCGCCAGCAGCCCCGGGTGGGGTGCGCAGTATTTT; CDR3aa: CASSPGWGAQYF
v_gene: TRBV4-1; len: 15; abundance: -; j_gene: TRBJ2-2; d_gene: -; CDR3nt: TGCGCCAGCAGCCAAGATCCCCAGGCCACCGGGGAGCTGTTTTTT; CDR3aa: CASSQDPQATGELFF
v_gene: TRBV7-8; len: 13; abundance: -; j_gene: TRBJ1-1; d_gene: -; CDR3nt: TGTGCCAGCAGCTTTGTCGCGGACGGCCAAGCTTTCTTT; CDR3aa: CASSFVADGQAFF
v_gene: TRBV30; len: 14; abundance: -; j_gene: TRBJ2-7; d_gene: TRBD1; CDR3nt: TGTGCCTGGAAACGGGACAGGGGGCGGCATGGGCAGTACTTC; CDR3aa: CAWKRDRGRHGQYF
v_gene: TRBV6-5; len: 14; abundance: -; j_gene: TRBJ2-1; d_gene: TRBD2; CDR3nt: TGTGCCAGCACCAGTGGACTAGCGGGAGGTGAGCAGTTCTTC; CDR3aa: CASTSGLAGGEQFF
v_gene: TRBV10-3; len: 14; abundance: -; j_gene: TRBJ2-7; d_gene: -; CDR3nt: TGTGCCATCAGTGGCTGGGTTTCCTCCTACGAGCAGTACTTC; CDR3aa: CAISGWVSSYEQYF
v_gene: TRBV28; len: 12; abundance: -; j_gene: TRBJ1-1; d_gene: -; CDR3nt: TGTGCCAGCAGTTTATGGCAGCAGGGTGCTTTCTTT; CDR3aa: CASSLWQQGAFF
v_gene: TRBV6-5; len: 14; abundance: -; j_gene: TRBJ1-1; d_gene: TRBD1; CDR3nt: TGTGCCATCCCCGGGACAGGGATACGCACTGAAGCTTTCTTT; CDR3aa: CAIPGTGIRTEAFF
v_gene: TRBV28; len: 13; abundance: once; j_gene: TRBJ2-2; d_gene: -; CDR3nt: TGTGCCAGCATCCCGACGAACACCGGGGAGCTGTTTTTT; CDR3aa: CASIPTNTGELFF
v_gene: TRBV29-1; len: 13; abundance: -; j_gene: TRBJ1-1; d_gene: TRBD1; CDR3nt: TGCAGCGCCCTACAGGGGACGAACACTGAAGCTTTCTTT; CDR3aa: CSALQGTNTEAFF
v_gene: TRBV6-5; len: 13; abundance: once; j_gene: TRBJ2-3; d_gene: TRBD2; CDR3nt: TGTGCCAGCTCCAGCGGGAGAGCAGATACGCAGTATTTT; CDR3aa: CASSSGRADTQYF
v_gene: TRBV7-9; len: 15; abundance: -; j_gene: TRBJ1-2; d_gene: TRBD1; CDR3nt: TGTGCCAGCAGCCCAGGGACAGGGGGCATCTATGGCTACACCTTC; CDR3aa: CASSPGTGGIYGYTF
v_gene: TRBV25-1; len: 15; abundance: -; j_gene: TRBJ1-5; d_gene: -; CDR3nt: TGTGCCAGCAGTGCTCAGGGCAATAGCAATCAGCCCCAGCATTTT; CDR3aa: CASSAQGNSNQPQHF
v_gene: TRBV27; len: 13; abundance: -; j_gene: TRBJ2-5; d_gene: TRBD1; CDR3nt: TGTGCCAGCCGTAGGGGGCGGAGGGAGACCCAGTACTTC; CDR3aa: CASRRGRRETQYF
v_gene: TRBV27; len: 13; abundance: once; j_gene: TRBJ2-2; d_gene: -; CDR3nt: TGTGCCAGCAGTCCCCCGAACACCGGGGAGCTGTTTTTT; CDR3aa: CASSPPNTGELFF
v_gene: TRBV3-1/TRBV3-2; len: 18; abundance: once; j_gene: TRBJ2-6; d_gene: TRBD1; CDR3nt: TGTGCCAGCAGCCGTTGGGACAGTGGAAACTCTGGGGCCAACGTCCTGACTTTC; CDR3aa: CASSRWDSGNSGANVLTF
v_gene: TRBV20-1; len: 16; abundance: once; j_gene: TRBJ2-5; d_gene: -; CDR3nt: TGCAGTGCTAGTAGGGCCAGGACACCCCTAGAAGAGACCCAGTACTTC; CDR3aa: CSASRARTPLEETQYF
v_gene: TRBV5-5; len: 15; abundance: -; j_gene: TRBJ2-6; d_gene: -; CDR3nt: TGTGCCAGCAGCCTGGCCTTCTCTGGGGCCAACGTCCTGACTTTC; CDR3aa: CASSLAFSGANVLTF
v_gene: TRBV6-5; len: 14; abundance: -; j_gene: TRBJ2-2; d_gene: TRBD1; CDR3nt: TGTGCCAGCAGTTCGGGACAGGGTACCGGGGAGCTGTTTTTT; CDR3aa: CASSSGQGTGELFF
v_gene: TRBV3-1/TRBV3-2; len: 16; abundance: -; j_gene: TRBJ2-2; d_gene: TRBD2; CDR3nt: TGTGCCAGCAGTCCCGTCACTAGCGCCGGCGCCGGGGAGCTGTTTTTT; CDR3aa: CASSPVTSAGAGELFF
v_gene: TRBV2; len: 16; abundance: -; j_gene: TRBJ2-1; d_gene: -; CDR3nt: TGTGCCAGCAGACAGAGGACTTACTATTCCTACAATGAGCAGTTCTTC; CDR3aa: CASRQRTYYSYNEQFF
v_gene: TRBV15; len: 17; abundance: -; j_gene: TRBJ1-3; d_gene: -; CDR3nt: TGTGCCACCAGCAGAGATTCGGGAGGGAGGTCTGGAAACACCATATATTTT; CDR3aa: CATSRDSGGRSGNTIYF
v_gene: TRBV11-2; len: 16; abundance: -; j_gene: TRBJ1-6; d_gene: -; CDR3nt: TGTGCCAGCAGCTGGATTAAAGGCAGGGCCCATTCACCCCTCCACTTT; CDR3aa: CASSWIKGRAHSPLHF
v_gene: TRBV7-2; len: 14; abundance: few; j_gene: TRBJ2-1; d_gene: -; CDR3nt: TGTGCCAGCAGCTTACGTAGCCCTGACAATGAGCAGTTCTTC; CDR3aa: CASSLRSPDNEQFF
v_gene: TRBV9; len: 15; abundance: -; j_gene: TRBJ2-3; d_gene: -; CDR3nt: TGTGCCAGCAGCGTAGACGCGATTAGCACAGATACGCAGTATTTT; CDR3aa: CASSVDAISTDTQYF
v_gene: TRBV19; len: 16; abundance: -; j_gene: TRBJ2-2; d_gene: TRBD2; CDR3nt: TGTGCCAGTAGTAGACTAGCGATACGGGTCACCGGGGAGCTGTTTTTT; CDR3aa: CASSRLAIRVTGELFF
v_gene: TRBV5-1; len: 15; abundance: -; j_gene: TRBJ1-4; d_gene: -; CDR3nt: TGCGCCAGCAGCTCCTCAGGGGCAACTAATGAAAAACTGTTTTTT; CDR3aa: CASSSSGATNEKLFF
v_gene: TRBV9; len: 16; abundance: -; j_gene: TRBJ1-4; d_gene: -; CDR3nt: TGTGCCAGCAGCGTAGGAGTCTCACAACGGGGGGAAAAACTGTTTTTT; CDR3aa: CASSVGVSQRGEKLFF
v_gene: TRBV5-1; len: 17; abundance: -; j_gene: TRBJ2-2; d_gene: -; CDR3nt: TGCGCCAGCAGCTTGGGTAGCGGAAAAGCGAACACCGGGGAGCTGTTTTTT; CDR3aa: CASSLGSGKANTGELFF
v_gene: TRBV5-5; len: 19; abundance: -; j_gene: TRBJ2-3; d_gene: TRBD2; CDR3nt: TGTGCCAGCAGCTTGGGACTAGCGGCAATTATACCTAGCACAGATACGCAGTATTTT; CDR3aa: CASSLGLAAIIPSTDTQYF
v_gene: TRBV28; len: 15; abundance: -; j_gene: TRBJ1-2; d_gene: TRBD1; CDR3nt: TGTGCCAGTTCCGCAGGGGGGCGTATATACTATGGCTACACCTTC; CDR3aa: CASSAGGRIYYGYTF
v_gene: TRBV4-2; len: 15; abundance: -; j_gene: TRBJ1-4; d_gene: TRBD1; CDR3nt: TGTGCCAGCAGCCAAGATCCCAGGGGGGGAGAAAAACTGTTTTTT; CDR3aa: CASSQDPRGGEKLFF
v_gene: TRBV5-6; len: 16; abundance: -; j_gene: TRBJ2-2; d_gene: -; CDR3nt: TGTGCCAGCTGGGAAGCTGCCCATCCGAACACCGGGGAGCTGTTTTTT; CDR3aa: CASWEAAHPNTGELFF
v_gene: TRBV3-1/TRBV3-2; len: 14; abundance: -; j_gene: TRBJ2-5; d_gene: TRBD2; CDR3nt: TGTGCCAGCAGCCGTCGGGGGGGTAAGGAGACCCAGTACTTC; CDR3aa: CASSRRGGKETQYF
v_gene: TRBV12-5; len: 14; abundance: -; j_gene: TRBJ1-1; d_gene: -; CDR3nt: TGTGCTAGTGGTTTGGCAAACAGGAACACTGAAGCTTTCTTT; CDR3aa: CASGLANRNTEAFF
v_gene: TRBV21-1; len: 15; abundance: -; j_gene: TRBJ1-1; d_gene: -; CDR3nt: TGTGCCAGCAGCAAAGGGGTGAGCGATCCAACTGAAGCTTTCTTT; CDR3aa: CASSKGVSDPTEAFF
v_gene: TRBV28; len: 12; abundance: -; j_gene: TRBJ2-1; d_gene: TRBD2; CDR3nt: TGTGCCAGCAGTCCTCCGCGGGGGGGGCAGTTCTTC; CDR3aa: CASSPPRGGQFF
v_gene: TRBV5-1; len: 14; abundance: -; j_gene: TRBJ1-2; d_gene: -; CDR3nt: TGCGCCAGCAGCTTGGGGCAGGCCAACTATGGCTACACCTTC; CDR3aa: CASSLGQANYGYTF
v_gene: TRBV4-2; len: 14; abundance: -; j_gene: TRBJ1-6; d_gene: -; CDR3nt: TGTGCCAGCAGCCAAGAGCGGGGGAATTCACCCCTCCACTTT; CDR3aa: CASSQERGNSPLHF
v_gene: TRBV7-9; len: 14; abundance: -; j_gene: TRBJ1-5; d_gene: -; CDR3nt: TGTGCCAGCAGCCCCGGTGGGGTCAATCAGCCCCAGCATTTT; CDR3aa: CASSPGGVNQPQHF